These T cell receptor beta chains were read from a single sample in a study of blood T cell repertoires in COVID-19. Here immunoSEQ multiplex PCR was the method, and the copy in TCRdb shows in-frame clones only, minus some. The sample yields some 200,000 clones, approximately 80% seen once. Sequences were obtained from peripheral blood. The receptors here all came from a woman aged 80 or older with COVID-19, enrolled during active disease. Each CDR3 is given with its conserved first and last residue. Fields, in order: clone size, D gene, V gene, J gene, CDR3 protein, CDR3 DNA. D genes are given only for firm matches. Some rows mark clone size as missing; the rest say once, few, many or name a class of expanded clone.

size: NA; D: TRBD2; V: TRBV3-1/TRBV3-2; J: TRBJ2-5; CDR3: CASKARGGALKTQYF; DNA: TGTGCCAGCAAGGCTCGGGGGGGGGCTTTGAAGACCCAGTACTTC
size: NA; D: TRBD2; V: TRBV28; J: TRBJ2-3; CDR3: CASSPLGLAGVTDTQYF; DNA: TGTGCCAGCAGTCCCCTCGGACTAGCGGGGGTCACAGATACGCAGTATTTT
size: NA; D: NA; V: TRBV30; J: TRBJ1-2; CDR3: CAWSVGGYGYTF; DNA: TGTGCCTGGAGTGTTGGCGGATATGGCTACACCTTC
size: once; D: TRBD1; V: TRBV29-1; J: TRBJ1-2; CDR3: CSAETGGGYTF; DNA: TGCAGCGCGGAGACAGGGGGTGGCTACACCTTC
size: NA; D: TRBD2; V: TRBV7-9; J: TRBJ2-5; CDR3: CASSLVRGGETQYF; DNA: TGTGCCAGCAGCTTAGTGCGGGGGGGTGAGACCCAGTACTTC
size: NA; D: TRBD1; V: TRBV7-9; J: TRBJ1-2; CDR3: CASSLAHDRAGYTF; DNA: TGTGCCAGCAGCTTAGCCCACGACAGGGCTGGCTACACCTTC
size: NA; D: NA; V: TRBV29-1; J: TRBJ1-1; CDR3: CSAEAGMGTEAFF; DNA: TGCAGCGCCGAGGCGGGAATGGGCACTGAAGCTTTCTTT
size: NA; D: NA; V: TRBV5-4; J: TRBJ1-1; CDR3: CASSLSIGVGEAFF; DNA: TGTGCCAGCAGCTTGTCTATCGGGGTGGGTGAAGCTTTCTTT
size: NA; D: TRBD2; V: TRBV19; J: TRBJ2-1; CDR3: CASSTGLAGGPDNEQFF; DNA: TGTGCCAGTAGTACGGGACTAGCGGGGGGGCCGGACAATGAGCAGTTCTTC
size: NA; D: TRBD1; V: TRBV7-7; J: TRBJ2-1; CDR3: CASSSRDRVDEQFF; DNA: TGTGCCAGCAGTTCTAGGGACAGGGTAGATGAGCAGTTCTTC
size: NA; D: NA; V: TRBV9; J: TRBJ2-7; CDR3: CASSSDGMGYEQYF; DNA: TGTGCCAGCAGCTCCGACGGGATGGGCTACGAGCAGTACTTC
size: NA; D: NA; V: TRBV11-1; J: TRBJ1-6; CDR3: CATSREQYNSPLHF; DNA: TGTGCCACCTCCCGGGAGCAATATAATTCACCCCTCCACTTT
size: once; D: NA; V: TRBV6-1; J: TRBJ2-3; CDR3: CASSERAGAADTQYF; DNA: TGTGCCAGCAGTGAAAGGGCAGGGGCGGCAGATACGCAGTATTTT
size: NA; D: TRBD1; V: TRBV2; J: TRBJ1-6; CDR3: CASTVQTGINSPLHF; DNA: TGTGCCAGCACCGTACAGACAGGGATAAATTCACCCCTCCACTTT
size: NA; D: TRBD1; V: TRBV4-1; J: TRBJ1-2; CDR3: CASSRDRLYGYTF; DNA: TGCGCCAGCAGCAGGGACAGGCTTTATGGCTACACCTTC
size: NA; D: TRBD1; V: TRBV19; J: TRBJ2-2; CDR3: CAAQDRGIGELFF; DNA: TGTGCCGCCCAGGACAGGGGGATCGGGGAGCTGTTTTTT
size: NA; D: NA; V: TRBV11-1; J: TRBJ2-3; CDR3: CASSSMEGISTDTQYF; DNA: TGTGCCAGCAGCTCGATGGAGGGGATTAGCACAGATACGCAGTATTTT
size: NA; D: NA; V: TRBV18; J: TRBJ1-4; CDR3: CASSPDREKLFF; DNA: TGTGCCAGCTCCCCCGACAGGGAAAAACTGTTTTTT
size: NA; D: TRBD1; V: TRBV6-2/TRBV6-3; J: TRBJ1-4; CDR3: CASSLSGTGDEKLFF; DNA: TGTGCCAGCAGTTTGTCCGGGACAGGGGACGAAAAACTGTTTTTT
size: NA; D: TRBD2; V: TRBV5-1; J: TRBJ2-1; CDR3: CASSSGFQRGGINEQFF; DNA: TGCGCCAGCAGCTCCGGGTTCCAGCGGGGGGGCATTAATGAGCAGTTCTTC
size: NA; D: NA; V: TRBV10-2; J: TRBJ1-4; CDR3: CASRSLGLNEKLFF; DNA: TGCGCCAGCAGGTCGTTGGGACTAAATGAAAAACTGTTTTTT
size: once; D: TRBD2; V: TRBV7-6; J: TRBJ2-2; CDR3: CASSSNPRLAGGPSVTGELFF; DNA: TGTGCCAGCAGCTCCAACCCAAGACTAGCGGGGGGGCCTTCGGTCACCGGGGAGCTGTTTTTT
size: NA; D: NA; V: TRBV11-2; J: TRBJ1-6; CDR3: CASSLDLLGSYNSPLHF; DNA: TGTGCCAGCAGCTTAGATTTACTTGGCTCCTATAATTCACCCCTCCACTTT
size: NA; D: NA; V: TRBV28; J: TRBJ2-7; CDR3: CASSRRGIEQYF; DNA: TGTGCCAGCAGCCGAAGAGGGATCGAGCAGTACTTC
size: NA; D: TRBD2; V: TRBV24-1; J: TRBJ2-3; CDR3: CATSETGTTSTDTQYF; DNA: TGTGCCACCAGTGAGACCGGGACTACCAGCACAGATACGCAGTATTTT
size: NA; D: NA; V: TRBV5-1; J: TRBJ1-3; CDR3: CASSLAGGQGNTIYF; DNA: TGCGCCAGCAGCTTGGCCGGGGGGCAAGGAAACACCATATATTTT
size: NA; D: NA; V: TRBV7-9; J: TRBJ1-5; CDR3: CASSLDYQPQHF; DNA: TGTGCCAGCAGCTTAGACTATCAGCCCCAGCATTTT
size: NA; D: NA; V: TRBV7-2; J: TRBJ1-1; CDR3: CASSHLTGLYTEAFF; DNA: TGTGCCAGCAGCCATCTCACAGGGCTTTACACTGAAGCTTTCTTT
size: NA; D: NA; V: TRBV30; J: TRBJ1-6; CDR3: CAWSGGGPLHF; DNA: TGTGCCTGGAGTGGTGGTGGCCCCCTCCACTTT
size: NA; D: NA; V: TRBV7-2; J: TRBJ2-4; CDR3: CASSLARLAQGGKNIQYF; DNA: TGTGCCAGCAGCTTGGCCCGCCTAGCCCAGGGGGGCAAAAACATTCAGTACTTC
size: NA; D: NA; V: TRBV9; J: TRBJ2-2; CDR3: CASSVTFTGELFF; DNA: TGTGCCAGCAGCGTAACTTTCACCGGGGAGCTGTTTTTT
size: NA; D: NA; V: TRBV4-3; J: TRBJ2-3; CDR3: CASSHTFGGTDTQYF; DNA: TGCGCCAGCAGCCATACCTTCGGGGGCACAGATACGCAGTATTTT
size: NA; D: NA; V: TRBV5-6; J: TRBJ1-5; CDR3: CASSRRGNQPQHF; DNA: TGTGCCAGCAGCCGTCGGGGCAATCAGCCCCAGCATTTT
size: NA; D: NA; V: TRBV18; J: TRBJ1-1; CDR3: CASSPSTGTAMNTEAFF; DNA: TGTGCCAGCTCACCCTCAACAGGAACAGCGATGAACACTGAAGCTTTCTTT
size: NA; D: NA; V: TRBV19; J: TRBJ2-5; CDR3: CASSIARGNQETQYF; DNA: TGTGCCAGTAGTATAGCCAGAGGCAACCAAGAGACCCAGTACTTC
size: NA; D: NA; V: TRBV5-4; J: TRBJ1-6; CDR3: CASSLKPPGGGLNSPLHF; DNA: TGTGCCAGCAGCTTGAAGCCCCCCGGAGGTGGCCTTAATTCACCCCTCCACTTT
size: NA; D: NA; V: TRBV25-1; J: TRBJ1-3; CDR3: CASSVLGAGGNTIYF; DNA: TGTGCCAGCAGTGTCCTTGGAGCCGGTGGAAACACCATATATTTT